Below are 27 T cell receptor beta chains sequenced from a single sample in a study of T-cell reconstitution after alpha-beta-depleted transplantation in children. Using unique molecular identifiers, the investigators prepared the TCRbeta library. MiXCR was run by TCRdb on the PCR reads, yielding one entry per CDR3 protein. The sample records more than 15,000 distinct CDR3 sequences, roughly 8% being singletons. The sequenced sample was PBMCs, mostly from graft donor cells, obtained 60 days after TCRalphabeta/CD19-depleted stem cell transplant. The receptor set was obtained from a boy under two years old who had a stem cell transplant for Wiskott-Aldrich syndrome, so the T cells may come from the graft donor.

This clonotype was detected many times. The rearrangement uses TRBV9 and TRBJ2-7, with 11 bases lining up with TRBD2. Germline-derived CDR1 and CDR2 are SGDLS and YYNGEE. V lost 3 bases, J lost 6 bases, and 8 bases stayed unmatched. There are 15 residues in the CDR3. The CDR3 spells CASSDTSGSLGEQYF. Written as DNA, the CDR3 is TGTGCCAGCAGCGACACTAGCGGGAGTCTAGGCGAGCAGTACTTC.

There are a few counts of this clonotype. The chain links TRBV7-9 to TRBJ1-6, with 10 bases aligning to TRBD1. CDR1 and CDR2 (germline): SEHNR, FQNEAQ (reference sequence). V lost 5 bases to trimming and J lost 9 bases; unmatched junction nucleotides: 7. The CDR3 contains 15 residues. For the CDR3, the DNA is TGTGCCAGCAGCCTGGGACAGGGGAGTGGTTCACCCCTCCACTTT. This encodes CASSLGQGSGSPLHF. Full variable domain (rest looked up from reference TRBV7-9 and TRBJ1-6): DTGVSQNPRHKITKRGQNVTFRCDPISEHNRLYWYRQTLGQGPEFLTYFQNEAQLEKSRLLSDRFSAERPKGSFSTLEIQRTEQGDSAMYLCASSLGQGSGSPLHFGNGTRLTVT.

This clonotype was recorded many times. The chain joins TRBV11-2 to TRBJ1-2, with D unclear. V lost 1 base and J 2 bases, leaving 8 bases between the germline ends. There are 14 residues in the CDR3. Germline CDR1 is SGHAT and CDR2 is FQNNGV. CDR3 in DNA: TGTGCCAGCAGCTTAGGTGGCAGGAACTATGGCTACACCTTC. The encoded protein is CASSLGGRNYGYTF.

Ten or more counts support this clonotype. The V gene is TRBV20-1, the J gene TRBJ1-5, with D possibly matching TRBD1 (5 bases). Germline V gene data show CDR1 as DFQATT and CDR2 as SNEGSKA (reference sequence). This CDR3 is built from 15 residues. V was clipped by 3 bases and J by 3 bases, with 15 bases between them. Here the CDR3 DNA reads TGCAGTGCTAGTGGGCGGTTGACAGCCAATCAGCCCCAGCATTTT. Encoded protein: CSASGRLTANQPQHF.

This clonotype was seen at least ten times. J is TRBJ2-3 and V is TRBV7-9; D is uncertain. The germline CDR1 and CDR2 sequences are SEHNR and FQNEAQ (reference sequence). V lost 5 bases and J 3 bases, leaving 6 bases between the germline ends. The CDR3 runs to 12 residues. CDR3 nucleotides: TGTGCCAGCAGCCTACTGACAGATACGCAGTATTTT. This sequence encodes CASSLLTDTQYF.

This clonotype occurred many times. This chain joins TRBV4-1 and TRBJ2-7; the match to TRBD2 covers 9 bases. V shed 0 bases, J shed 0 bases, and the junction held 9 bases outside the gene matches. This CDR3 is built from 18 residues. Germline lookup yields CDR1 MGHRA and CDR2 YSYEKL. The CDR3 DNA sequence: TGCGCCAGCAGCCAAGATGTGCTAGCGGGATTCAGCTCCTACGAGCAGTACTTC. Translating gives CASSQDVLAGFSSYEQYF.

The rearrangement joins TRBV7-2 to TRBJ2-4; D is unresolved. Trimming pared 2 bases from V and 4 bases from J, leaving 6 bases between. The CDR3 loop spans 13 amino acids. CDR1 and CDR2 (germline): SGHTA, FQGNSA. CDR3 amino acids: CASSLRQKNIQYF. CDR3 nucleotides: TGTGCCAGCAGCTTAAGGCAGAAAAACATTCAGTACTTC.

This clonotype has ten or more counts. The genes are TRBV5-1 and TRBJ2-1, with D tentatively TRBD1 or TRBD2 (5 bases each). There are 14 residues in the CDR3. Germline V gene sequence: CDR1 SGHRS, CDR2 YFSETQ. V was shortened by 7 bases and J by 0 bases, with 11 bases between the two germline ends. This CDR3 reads CASFHGGSYNEQFF. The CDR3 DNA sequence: TGCGCCAGCTTCCATGGGGGCTCCTACAATGAGCAGTTCTTC. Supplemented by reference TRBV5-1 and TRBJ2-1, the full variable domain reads KAGVTQTPRYLIKTRGQQVTLSCSPISGHRSVSWYQQTPGQGLQFLFEYFSETQRNKGNFPGRFSGRQFSNSRSEMNVSTLELGDSALYLCASFHGGSYNEQFFGPGTRLTVL.

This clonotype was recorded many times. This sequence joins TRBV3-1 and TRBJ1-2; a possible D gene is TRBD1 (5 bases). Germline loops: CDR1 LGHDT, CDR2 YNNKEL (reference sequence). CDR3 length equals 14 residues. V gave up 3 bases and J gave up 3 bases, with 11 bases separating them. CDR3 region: CASSHVWGYYGYTF. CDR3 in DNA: TGTGCCAGCAGCCACGTTTGGGGGTACTATGGCTACACCTTC.

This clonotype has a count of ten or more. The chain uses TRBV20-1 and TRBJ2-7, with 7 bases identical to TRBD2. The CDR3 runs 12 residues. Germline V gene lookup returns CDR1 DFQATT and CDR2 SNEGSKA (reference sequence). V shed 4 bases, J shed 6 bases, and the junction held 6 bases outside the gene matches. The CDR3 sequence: CSATSSGSEQYF. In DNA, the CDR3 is TGCAGTGCTACTTCTAGCGGCTCCGAGCAGTACTTC.

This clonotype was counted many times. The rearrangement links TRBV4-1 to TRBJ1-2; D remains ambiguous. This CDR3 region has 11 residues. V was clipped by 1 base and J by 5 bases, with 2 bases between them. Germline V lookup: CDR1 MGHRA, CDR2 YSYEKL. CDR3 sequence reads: CASSQGYGYTF. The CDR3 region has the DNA TGCGCCAGCAGCCAAGGTTATGGCTACACCTTC.

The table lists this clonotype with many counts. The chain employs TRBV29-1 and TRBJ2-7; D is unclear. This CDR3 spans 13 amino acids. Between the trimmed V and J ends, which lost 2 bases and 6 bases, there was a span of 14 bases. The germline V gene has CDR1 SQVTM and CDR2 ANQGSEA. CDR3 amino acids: CSVEKVLGSEQYF. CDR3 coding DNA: TGCAGCGTTGAAAAAGTACTGGGATCCGAGCAGTACTTC.

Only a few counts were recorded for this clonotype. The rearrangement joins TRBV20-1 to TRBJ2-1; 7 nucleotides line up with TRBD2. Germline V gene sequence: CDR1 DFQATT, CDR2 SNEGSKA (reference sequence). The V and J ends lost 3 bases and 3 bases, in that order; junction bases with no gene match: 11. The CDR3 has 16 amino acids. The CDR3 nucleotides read TGCAGTGCTAGTCGTTTTACCGCGGGAGTCTACAATGAGCAGTTCTTC. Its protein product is CSASRFTAGVYNEQFF.

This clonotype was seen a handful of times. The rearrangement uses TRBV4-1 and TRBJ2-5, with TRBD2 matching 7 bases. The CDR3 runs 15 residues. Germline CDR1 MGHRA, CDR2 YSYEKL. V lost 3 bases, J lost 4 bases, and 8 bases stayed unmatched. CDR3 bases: TGCGCCAGCAGCCAGGCCCGGACTAGTCCAGAGACCCAGTACTTC. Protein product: CASSQARTSPETQYF.

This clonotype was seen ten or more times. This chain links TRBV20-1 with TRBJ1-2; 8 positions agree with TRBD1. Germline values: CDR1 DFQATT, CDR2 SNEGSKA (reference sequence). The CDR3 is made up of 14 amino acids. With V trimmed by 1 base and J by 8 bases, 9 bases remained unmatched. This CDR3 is CSARVWAGGAGYTF. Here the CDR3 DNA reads TGCAGTGCTAGAGTTTGGGCAGGGGGCGCGGGCTACACCTTC.

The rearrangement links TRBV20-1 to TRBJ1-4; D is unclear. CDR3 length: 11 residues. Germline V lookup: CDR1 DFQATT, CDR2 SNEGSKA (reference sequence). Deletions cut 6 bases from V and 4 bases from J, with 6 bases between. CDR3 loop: CSATFNEKLFF. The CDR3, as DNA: TGCAGTGCGACCTTTAATGAAAAACTGTTTTTT.

In DNA form, the CDR3 reads TGTGCCAGCAGCTCCTCCGACAGGGGATGGAATTCACCCCTCCACTTT. Residues: CASSSSDRGWNSPLHF. The chain has TRBV7-2 and TRBJ1-6, with 8 bases matching TRBD1. Losses at the gene ends were 4 bases for V and 7 bases for J; bases not matched to a gene: 9. The CDR3 extends over 16 amino acids. Germline CDR1 is SGHTA and CDR2 is FQGNSA.

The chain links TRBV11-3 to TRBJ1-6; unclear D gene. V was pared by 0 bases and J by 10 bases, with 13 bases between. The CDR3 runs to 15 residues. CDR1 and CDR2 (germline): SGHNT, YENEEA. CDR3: CASSLEASAGSPLHF. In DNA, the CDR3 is TGTGCCAGCAGCTTAGAGGCCTCGGCAGGCTCACCCCTCCACTTT.

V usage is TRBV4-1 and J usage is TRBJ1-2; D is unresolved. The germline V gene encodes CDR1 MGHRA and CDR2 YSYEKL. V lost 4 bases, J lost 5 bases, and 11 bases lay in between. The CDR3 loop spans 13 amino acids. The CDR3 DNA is TGCGCCAGCAGCCCAGTCCCACTTTATGGCTACACCTTC. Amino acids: CASSPVPLYGYTF.

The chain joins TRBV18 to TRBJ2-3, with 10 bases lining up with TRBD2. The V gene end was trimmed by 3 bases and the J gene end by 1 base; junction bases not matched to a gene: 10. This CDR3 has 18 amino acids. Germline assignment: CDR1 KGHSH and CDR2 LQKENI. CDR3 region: CASSPINRLAGRTDTQYF. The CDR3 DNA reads TGTGCCAGCTCACCTATAAATCGACTAGCGGGCCGCACAGATACGCAGTATTTT. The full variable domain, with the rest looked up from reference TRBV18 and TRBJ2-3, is NAGVMQNPRHLVRRRGQEARLRCSPMKGHSHVYWYRQLPEEGLKFMVYLQKENIIDESGMPKERFSAEFPKEGPSILRIQQVVRGDSAAYFCASSPINRLAGRTDTQYFGPGTRLTVL.

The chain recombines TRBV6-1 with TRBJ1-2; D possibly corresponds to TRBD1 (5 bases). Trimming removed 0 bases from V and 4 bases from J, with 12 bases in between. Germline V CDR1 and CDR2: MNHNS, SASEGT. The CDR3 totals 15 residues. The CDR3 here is CASSEAGGGIYGYTF. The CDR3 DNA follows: TGTGCCAGCAGTGAAGCCGGGGGAGGGATCTATGGCTACACCTTC.

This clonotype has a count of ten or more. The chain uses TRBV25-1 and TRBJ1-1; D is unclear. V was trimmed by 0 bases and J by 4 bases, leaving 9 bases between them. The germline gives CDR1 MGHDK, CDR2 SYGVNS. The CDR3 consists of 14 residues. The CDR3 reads CASSEYQEGTEAFF. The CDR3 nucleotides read TGTGCCAGCAGTGAATACCAGGAAGGCACTGAAGCTTTCTTT.

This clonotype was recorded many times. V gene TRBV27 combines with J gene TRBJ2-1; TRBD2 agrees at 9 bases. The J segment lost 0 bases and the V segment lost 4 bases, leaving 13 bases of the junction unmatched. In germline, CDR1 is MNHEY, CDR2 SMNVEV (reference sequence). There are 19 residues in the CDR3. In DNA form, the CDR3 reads TGTGCCAGCAGTTCGGGGCCGGGACTAGCCATGAGCTCCTACAATGAGCAGTTCTTC. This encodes CASSSGPGLAMSSYNEQFF.

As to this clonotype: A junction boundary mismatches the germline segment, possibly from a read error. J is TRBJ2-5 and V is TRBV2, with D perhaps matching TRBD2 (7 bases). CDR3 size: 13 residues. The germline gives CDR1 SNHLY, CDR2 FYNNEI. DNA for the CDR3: TGTGCCAGCAGTGTACAGGGAGGGGAGACGCAGTACTTC. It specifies CASSVQGGETQYF. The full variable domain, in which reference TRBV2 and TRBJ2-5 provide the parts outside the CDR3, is EPEVTQTPSHQVTQMGQEVILRCVPISNHLYFYWYRQILGQKVEFLVSFYNNEISEKSEIFDDQFSVERPDGSNFTLKIRSTKLEDSAMYFCASSVQGGETQYFGPGTRLLVL.

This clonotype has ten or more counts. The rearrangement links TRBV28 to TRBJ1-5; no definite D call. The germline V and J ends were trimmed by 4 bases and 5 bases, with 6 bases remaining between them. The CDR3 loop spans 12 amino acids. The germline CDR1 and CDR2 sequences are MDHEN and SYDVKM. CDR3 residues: CASSSIDQPQHF. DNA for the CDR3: TGTGCCAGCAGTTCGATAGATCAGCCCCAGCATTTT. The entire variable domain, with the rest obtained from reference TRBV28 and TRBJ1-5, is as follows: DVKVTQSSRYLVKRTGEKVFLECVQDMDHENMFWYRQDPGLGLRLIYFSYDVKMKEKGDIPEGYSVSREKKERFSLILESASTNQTSMYLCASSSIDQPQHFGDGTRLSIL.

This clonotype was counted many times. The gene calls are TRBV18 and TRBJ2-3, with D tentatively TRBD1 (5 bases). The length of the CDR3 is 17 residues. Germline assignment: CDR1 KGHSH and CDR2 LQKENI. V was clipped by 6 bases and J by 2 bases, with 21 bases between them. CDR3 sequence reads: CASSHRIGALVTDTQYF. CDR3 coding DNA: TGTGCCAGCTCTCACCGAATTGGGGCGCTTGTCACAGATACGCAGTATTTT. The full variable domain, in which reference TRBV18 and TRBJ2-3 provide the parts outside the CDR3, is NAGVMQNPRHLVRRRGQEARLRCSPMKGHSHVYWYRQLPEEGLKFMVYLQKENIIDESGMPKERFSAEFPKEGPSILRIQQVVRGDSAAYFCASSHRIGALVTDTQYFGPGTRLTVL.

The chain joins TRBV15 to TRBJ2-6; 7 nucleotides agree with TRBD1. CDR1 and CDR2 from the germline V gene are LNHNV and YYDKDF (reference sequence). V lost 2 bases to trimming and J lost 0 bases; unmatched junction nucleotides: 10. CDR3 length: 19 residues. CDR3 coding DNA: TGTGCCACCAGCAGATGGGCCGGGACAGCCATCTCTGGGGCCAACGTCCTGACTTTC. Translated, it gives CATSRWAGTAISGANVLTF.